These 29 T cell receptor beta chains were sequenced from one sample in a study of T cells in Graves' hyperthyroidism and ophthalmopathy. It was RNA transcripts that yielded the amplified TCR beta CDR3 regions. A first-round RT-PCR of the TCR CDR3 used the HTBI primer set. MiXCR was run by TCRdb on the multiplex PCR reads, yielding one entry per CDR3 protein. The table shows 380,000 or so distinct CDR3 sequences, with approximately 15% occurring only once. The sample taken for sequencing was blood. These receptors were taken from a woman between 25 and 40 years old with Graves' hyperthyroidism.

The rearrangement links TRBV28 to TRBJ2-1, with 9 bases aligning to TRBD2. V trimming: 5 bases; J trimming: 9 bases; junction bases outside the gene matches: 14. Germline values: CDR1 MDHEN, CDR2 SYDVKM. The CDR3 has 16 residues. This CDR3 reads CASSPIAGAPPGEQFF. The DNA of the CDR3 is TGTGCCAGCAGTCCTATAGCGGGAGCACCCCCGGGTGAGCAGTTCTTC.

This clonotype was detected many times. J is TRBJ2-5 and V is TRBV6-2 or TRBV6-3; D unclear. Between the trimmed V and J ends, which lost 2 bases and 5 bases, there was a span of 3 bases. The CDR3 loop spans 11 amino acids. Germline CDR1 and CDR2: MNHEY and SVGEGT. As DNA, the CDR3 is TGTGCCAGCAGTTACGGGGAGACCCAGTACTTC. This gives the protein CASSYGETQYF.

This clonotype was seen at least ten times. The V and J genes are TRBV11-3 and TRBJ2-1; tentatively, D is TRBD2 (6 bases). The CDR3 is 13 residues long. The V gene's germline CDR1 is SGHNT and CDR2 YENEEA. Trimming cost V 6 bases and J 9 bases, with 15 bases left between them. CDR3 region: CASSVAGSVEQFF. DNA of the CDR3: TGTGCCAGCAGTGTCGCCGGGAGTGTTGAGCAGTTCTTC.

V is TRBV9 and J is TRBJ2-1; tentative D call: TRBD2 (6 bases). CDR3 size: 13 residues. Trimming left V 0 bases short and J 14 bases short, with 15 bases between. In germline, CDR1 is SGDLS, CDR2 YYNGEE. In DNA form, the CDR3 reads TGTGCCAGCAGCGTAGACCGGGACTCTCCTGAGTTCTTC. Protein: CASSVDRDSPEFF.

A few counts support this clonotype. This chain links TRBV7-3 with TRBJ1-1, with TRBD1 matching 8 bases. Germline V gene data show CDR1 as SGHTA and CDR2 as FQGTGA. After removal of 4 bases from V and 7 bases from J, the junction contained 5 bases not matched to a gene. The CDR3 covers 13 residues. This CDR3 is CASSSTGAGEAFF. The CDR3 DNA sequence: TGTGCCAGCAGCTCGACAGGGGCGGGTGAAGCTTTCTTT.

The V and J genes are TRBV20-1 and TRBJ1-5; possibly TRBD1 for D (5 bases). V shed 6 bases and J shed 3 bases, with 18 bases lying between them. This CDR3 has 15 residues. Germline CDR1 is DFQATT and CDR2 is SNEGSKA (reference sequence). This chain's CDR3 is CSATLPGRNNQPQHF. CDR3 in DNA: TGCAGTGCGACCCTTCCGGGACGGAACAATCAGCCCCAGCATTTT.

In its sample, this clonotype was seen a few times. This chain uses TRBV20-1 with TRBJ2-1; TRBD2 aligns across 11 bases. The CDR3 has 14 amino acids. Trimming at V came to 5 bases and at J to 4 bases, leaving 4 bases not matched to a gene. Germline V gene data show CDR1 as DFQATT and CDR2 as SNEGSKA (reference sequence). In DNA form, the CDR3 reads TGCAGTGCTGGACTAGCGGGCATATACAATGAGCAGTTCTTC. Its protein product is CSAGLAGIYNEQFF.

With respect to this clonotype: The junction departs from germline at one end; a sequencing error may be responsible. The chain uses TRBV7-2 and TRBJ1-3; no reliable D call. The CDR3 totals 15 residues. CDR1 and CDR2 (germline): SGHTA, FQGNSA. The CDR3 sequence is CASSLDGSSGNAIYF. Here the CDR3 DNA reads TGTGCCAGCAGCTTAGACGGGAGCTCTGGAAACGCCATATATTTT.

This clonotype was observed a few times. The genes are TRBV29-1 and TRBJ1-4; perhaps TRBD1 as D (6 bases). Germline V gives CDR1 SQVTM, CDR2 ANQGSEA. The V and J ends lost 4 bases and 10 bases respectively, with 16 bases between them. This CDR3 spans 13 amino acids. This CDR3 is CSVVGGGSGKLFF. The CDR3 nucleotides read TGCAGCGTTGTTGGGGGGGGCTCAGGAAAACTGTTTTTT.

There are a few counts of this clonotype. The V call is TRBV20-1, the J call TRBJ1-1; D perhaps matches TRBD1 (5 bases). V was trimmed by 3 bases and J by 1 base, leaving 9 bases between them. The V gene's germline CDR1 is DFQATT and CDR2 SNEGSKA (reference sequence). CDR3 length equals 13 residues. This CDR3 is CSASRDPNTEAFF. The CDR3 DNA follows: TGCAGTGCTAGTCGGGACCCGAACACTGAAGCTTTCTTT.

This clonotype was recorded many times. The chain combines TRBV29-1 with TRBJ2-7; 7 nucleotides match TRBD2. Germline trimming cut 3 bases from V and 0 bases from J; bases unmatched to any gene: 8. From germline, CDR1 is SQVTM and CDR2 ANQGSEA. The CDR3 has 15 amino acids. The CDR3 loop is CSVEGLAESSYEQYF. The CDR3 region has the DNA TGCAGCGTTGAGGGGCTAGCGGAGAGCTCCTACGAGCAGTACTTC.

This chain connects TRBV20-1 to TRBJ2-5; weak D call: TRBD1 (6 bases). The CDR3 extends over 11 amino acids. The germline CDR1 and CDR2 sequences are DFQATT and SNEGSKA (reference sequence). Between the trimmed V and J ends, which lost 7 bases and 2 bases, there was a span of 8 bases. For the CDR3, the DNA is TGCAGTGGGACAGAACAAGAGACCCAGTACTTC. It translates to CSGTEQETQYF.

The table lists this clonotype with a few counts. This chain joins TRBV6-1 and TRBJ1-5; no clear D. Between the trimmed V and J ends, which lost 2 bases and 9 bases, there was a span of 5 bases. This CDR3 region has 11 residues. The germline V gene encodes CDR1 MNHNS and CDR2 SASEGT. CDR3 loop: CASSEWGPQHF. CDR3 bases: TGTGCCAGCAGTGAATGGGGGCCCCAGCATTTT.

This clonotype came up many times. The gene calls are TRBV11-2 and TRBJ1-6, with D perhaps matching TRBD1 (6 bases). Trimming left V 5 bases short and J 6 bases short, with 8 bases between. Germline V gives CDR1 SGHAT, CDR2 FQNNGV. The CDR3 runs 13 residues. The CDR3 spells CASSQGSNSPLHF. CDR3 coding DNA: TGTGCCAGCAGCCAGGGGTCTAATTCACCCCTCCACTTT.

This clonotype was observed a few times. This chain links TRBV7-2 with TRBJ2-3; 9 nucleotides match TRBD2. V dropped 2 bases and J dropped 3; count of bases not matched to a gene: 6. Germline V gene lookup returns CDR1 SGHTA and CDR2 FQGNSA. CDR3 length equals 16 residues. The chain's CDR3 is CASSLLGGRVTDTQYF. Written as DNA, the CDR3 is TGTGCCAGCAGCTTATTGGGCGGGAGGGTGACAGATACGCAGTATTTT.

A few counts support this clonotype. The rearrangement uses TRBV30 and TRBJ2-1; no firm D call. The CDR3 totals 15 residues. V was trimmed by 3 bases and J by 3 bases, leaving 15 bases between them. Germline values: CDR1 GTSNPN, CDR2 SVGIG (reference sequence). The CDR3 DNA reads TGTGCCTGGAGCCCCCCCCGAGTCAGCTACAATGAGCAGTTCTTC. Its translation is CAWSPPRVSYNEQFF.

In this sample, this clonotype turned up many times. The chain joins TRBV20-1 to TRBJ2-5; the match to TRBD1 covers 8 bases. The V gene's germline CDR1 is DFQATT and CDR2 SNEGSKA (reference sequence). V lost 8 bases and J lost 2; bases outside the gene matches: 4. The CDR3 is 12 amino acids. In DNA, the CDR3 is TGCAGTAACAGGGGGGTACAAGAGACCCAGTACTTC. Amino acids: CSNRGVQETQYF.

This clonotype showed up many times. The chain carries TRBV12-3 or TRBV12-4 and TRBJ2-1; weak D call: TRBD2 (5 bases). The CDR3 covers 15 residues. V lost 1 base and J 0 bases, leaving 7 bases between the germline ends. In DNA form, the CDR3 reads TGTGCCAGCAGTTTAGGGGAGAGCTCCTACAATGAGCAGTTCTTC. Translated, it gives CASSLGESSYNEQFF.

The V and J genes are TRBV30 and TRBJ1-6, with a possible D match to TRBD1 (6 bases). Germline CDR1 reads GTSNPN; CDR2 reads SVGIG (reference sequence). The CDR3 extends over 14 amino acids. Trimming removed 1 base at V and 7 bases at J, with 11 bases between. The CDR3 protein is CAWSGGQRNSPLHF. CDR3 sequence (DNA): TGTGCCTGGAGTGGTGGACAGAGAAATTCACCCCTCCACTTT.

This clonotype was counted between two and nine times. CDR3 loop: CASSLLDGNEQYF. The CDR3 DNA is TGTGCCAGCAGCTTATTAGACGGCAACGAGCAGTACTTC. J is TRBJ2-7 and V is TRBV7-2; D unclear. The germline V gene has CDR1 SGHTA and CDR2 FQGNSA. The CDR3 consists of 13 residues. V lost 2 bases, J lost 5 bases, and 10 bases lay in between.

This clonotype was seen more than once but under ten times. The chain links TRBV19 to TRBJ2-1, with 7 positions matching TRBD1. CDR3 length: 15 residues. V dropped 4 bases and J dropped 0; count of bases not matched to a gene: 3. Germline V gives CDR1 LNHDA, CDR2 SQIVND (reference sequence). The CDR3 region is CASSTTGDSYNEQFF. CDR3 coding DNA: TGTGCCAGTAGTACTACAGGGGACTCCTACAATGAGCAGTTCTTC.

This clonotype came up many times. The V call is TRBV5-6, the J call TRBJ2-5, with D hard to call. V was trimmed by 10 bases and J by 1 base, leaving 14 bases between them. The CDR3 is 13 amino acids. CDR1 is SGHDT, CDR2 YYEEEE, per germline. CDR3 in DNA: TGTGCCCCTCGGCTCCACACCCAAGAGACCCAGTACTTC. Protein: CAPRLHTQETQYF.

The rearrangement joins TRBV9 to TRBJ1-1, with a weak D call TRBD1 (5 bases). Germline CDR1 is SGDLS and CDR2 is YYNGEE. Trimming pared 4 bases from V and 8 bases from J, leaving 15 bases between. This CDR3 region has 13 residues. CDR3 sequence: CASSPWGGYEAFF. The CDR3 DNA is TGTGCCAGCAGCCCATGGGGCGGGTACGAAGCTTTCTTT.

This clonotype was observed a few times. The CDR3 DNA sequence: TGTGCCAGCAGCGTACCCCGACTAGCCCCCGCCCCGGATACGCAGTATTTT. It translates to CASSVPRLAPAPDTQYF. V is TRBV9 and J is TRBJ2-3; the match to TRBD2 covers 7 bases. The CDR3 is made up of 17 amino acids. Germline V gene sequence: CDR1 SGDLS, CDR2 YYNGEE. The junction had 14 bases not matched to a gene; V was cut back by 1 base and J by 6 bases. Supplemented by reference TRBV9 and TRBJ2-3, the full variable domain reads DSGVTQTPKHLITATGQRVTLRCSPRSGDLSVYWYQQSLDQGLQFLIQYYNGEERAKGNILERFSAQQFPDLHSELNLSSLELGDSALYFCASSVPRLAPAPDTQYFGPGTRLTVL.

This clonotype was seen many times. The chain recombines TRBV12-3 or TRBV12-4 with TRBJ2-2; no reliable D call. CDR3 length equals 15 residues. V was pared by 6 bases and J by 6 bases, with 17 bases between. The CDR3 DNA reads TGTGCCAGCAGCTACCTAAGTGGTCTTTCCGGGGAGCTGTTTTTT. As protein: CASSYLSGLSGELFF.

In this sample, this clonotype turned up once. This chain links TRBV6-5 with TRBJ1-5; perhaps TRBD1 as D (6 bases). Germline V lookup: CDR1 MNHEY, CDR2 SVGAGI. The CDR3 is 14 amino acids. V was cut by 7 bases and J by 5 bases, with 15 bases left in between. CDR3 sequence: CASIKRGSHQPQHF. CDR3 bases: TGTGCCAGCATTAAAAGGGGGTCCCATCAGCCCCAGCATTTT.

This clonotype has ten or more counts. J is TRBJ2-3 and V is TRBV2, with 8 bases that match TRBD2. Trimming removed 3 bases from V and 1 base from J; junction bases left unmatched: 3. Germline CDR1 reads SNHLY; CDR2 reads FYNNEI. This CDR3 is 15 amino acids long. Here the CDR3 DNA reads TGTGCCAGCAGTGACTGGCGGGAGGGCACAGATACGCAGTATTTT. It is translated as CASSDWREGTDTQYF.

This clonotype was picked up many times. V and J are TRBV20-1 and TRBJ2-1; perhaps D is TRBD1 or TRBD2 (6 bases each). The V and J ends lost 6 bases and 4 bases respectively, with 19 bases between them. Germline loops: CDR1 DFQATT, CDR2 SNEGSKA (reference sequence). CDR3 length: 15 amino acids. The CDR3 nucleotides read TGCAGTGCCCCCTTTGCCGGGGGCCGGTACAATGAGCAGTTCTTC. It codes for CSAPFAGGRYNEQFF.

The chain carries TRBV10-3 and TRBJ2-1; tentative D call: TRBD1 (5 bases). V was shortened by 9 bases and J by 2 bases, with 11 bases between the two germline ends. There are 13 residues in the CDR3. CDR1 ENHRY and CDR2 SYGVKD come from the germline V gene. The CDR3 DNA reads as TGTGCCATTAGCAGGGAACCCTACAATGAGCAGTTCTTC. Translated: CAISREPYNEQFF.